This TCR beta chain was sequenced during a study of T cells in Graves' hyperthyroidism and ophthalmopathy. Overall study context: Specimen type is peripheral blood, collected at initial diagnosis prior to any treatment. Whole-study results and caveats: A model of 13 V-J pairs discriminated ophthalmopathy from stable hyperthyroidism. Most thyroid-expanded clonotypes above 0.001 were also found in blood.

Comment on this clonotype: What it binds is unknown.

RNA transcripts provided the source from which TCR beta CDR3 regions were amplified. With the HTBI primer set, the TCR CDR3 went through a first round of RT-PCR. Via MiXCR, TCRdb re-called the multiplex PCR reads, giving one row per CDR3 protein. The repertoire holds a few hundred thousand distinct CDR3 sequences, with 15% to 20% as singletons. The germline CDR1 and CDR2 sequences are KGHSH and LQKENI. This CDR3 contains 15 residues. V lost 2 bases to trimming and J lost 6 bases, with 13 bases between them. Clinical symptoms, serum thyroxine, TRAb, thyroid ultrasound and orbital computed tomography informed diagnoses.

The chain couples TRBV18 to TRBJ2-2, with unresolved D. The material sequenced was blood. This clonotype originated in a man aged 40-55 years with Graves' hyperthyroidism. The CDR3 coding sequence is TGTGCCAGCTCACCATCCTTAGCTGAGGCCGGGGAGCTGTTTTTT. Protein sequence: CASSPSLAEAGELFF.